This entry concerns a single T cell receptor (beta chain). Its cognate antigen is unknown. The record originates from a study of pediatric ulcerative colitis. Regarding the study as a whole: Acute severe colitis showed lower rectal diversity from clonal expansions. Blood-rectal clonal overlap within each person was significantly higher in ulcerative colitis patients than controls.

The survey-level immunoSEQ assay was used. The assay was immunoSEQ multiplex PCR, and TCRdb's table has in-frame clones only and misses some. The top ten clones hold 3% to 5% of a sample with 8,500 to 13,000 clones, roughly 82% of them seen once. During colonoscopy, one to two rectal pinch biopsies were collected. Germline V gene lookup returns CDR1 GTSNPN and CDR2 SVGIG (reference sequence). With 0 bases removed from V and 3 bases from J, the gap between germline ends came to 9 bases. There are 14 residues in the CDR3. Sequences were obtained from gut tissue. This rearrangement joins TRBV30 to TRBJ2-1; a possible D gene is TRBD2 (7 bases). The clonotype originates from a girl aged 10-17 years who was a control in a study of pediatric ulcerative colitis. The CDR3 DNA sequence: TGTGCCTGGAGTGTGGGGGGGCTCTACAATGAGCAGTTCTTC. Residues: CAWSVGGLYNEQFF.